This T cell receptor beta chain was obtained from a study of naive and memory T cell subsets (dated by TCRdb to 2016 to 2017). With regard to the full study: Sorted naive and memory T cell subsets from peripheral blood were analyzed in the study using a UMI-based, open-source pipeline for TCR alpha and beta sequencing. IgG serology results and the functional CMV T cell responses were in complete agreement. RNA was DNase-treated and reverse transcribed with TCR constant-region primers, mostly using SuperScript III.

The CDR1 and CDR2 encoded by the germline V gene are LGHNA and YNFKEQ. Relative to germline, V is missing 1 base and J is missing 1 base, with 4 bases of the junction outside any gene match. The CDR3 has 18 amino acids, counting the end cysteine and phenylalanine. Only the CDR3 part of the read is kept: 54 bases, read in frame from the first base. Separate amplification of TCR alpha and beta chain libraries was performed from the second PCR step onward. CMV status of each donor was established by measuring IFNgamma production from CD4+ T cells after fresh PBMCs were stimulated overnight with CMV viral lysate. CD4 T cells were positively selected using Miltenyi beads, after which CD8 T cells were positively selected from the CD4-negative fraction. After staining for CD3, CD4, CD8, CD45RA, CD27 and a live/dead dye, cells were sorted on a BD Aria II into four subsets based on CD45RA and CD27. The sorting gate for effector memory cells was CD45RA-CD27-, and the sorting gate for EMRA cells was CD45RA+CD27-. Blood was obtained from three healthy volunteers, and the blood from each volunteer was fractionated into CD4 and CD8 T cells and subsequently into four differentiation subsets. About 110 ml of peripheral blood was taken from each donor, and PBMC were separated by density-gradient centrifugation on Ficoll-Paque PLUS. Sorted cells were lysed in RLT buffer, after which RNA was extracted using a Qiagen RNeasy kit and stored at -80 degrees C.

The receptor library was made with UMI-ligation and nested PCR. The beta constant-region primer consisted of an equimolar mixture of two oligonucleotides that together covered TRBC1 and TRBC2. A single-stranded oligonucleotide bearing the SP2 primer plus a 12-nucleotide UMI was ligated onto the 3' end of the cDNA by T4 RNA ligase 1. Four rounds of PCR, combining the SP2 primer with nested alpha and beta constant-region primers, were used to amplify the ligated cDNA. The ligation reaction was incubated at 16°C for roughly 19-24 hours. PCR2 was typically performed as a SYBR Green qPCR and was stopped at a predetermined threshold so that over-amplification was prevented. Agencourt AMPure XP magnetic beads were used for all purifications after the first. Library amounts were measured by Qubit and library quality was assessed on a TapeStation, where the main peak was expected at around 650 bp. Pooled libraries were sequenced on an Illumina MiSeq using v2 2x251 paired-end kits, and typically about 1-2.3 million reads were obtained per sample. Libraries were pooled at around 4 nM per sample, and 5-7% PhiX was added to improve cluster recognition. As for the original processing: Using tag matching that tolerated one base-pair mismatch, Decombinator assigned V and J genes to FASTQ reads that had been processed by Demultiplexor. Collapsinator used UMIs to correct both sequencing errors and frequency errors arising from PCR heterogeneity. TCRs were translated and CDR3s were extracted from the conserved cysteine to the FGXG phenylalanine by CDR3Translator, with non-productive sequences being flagged. Gini, Shannon entropy and inverse Simpson indices were calculated on repertoires subsampled to equal numbers of UMI-defined TCRs. Within the linear range, a power law was fitted by maximum likelihood to the distributions of clonotype abundance. When run on a single naive CD8 sample, MIGEC and the pipeline yielded similar UMI counts, similar unique TCR numbers and similar clonal distributions. A set of some 7,600 CMV-associated CDR3 sequences, compiled from VDJdb and a published dataset, was used to search the repertoires. The public reads were run again by TCRdb, first through fastp at Q25 and then through MiXCR, and only productive beta chains were kept. Rows matching on CDR3 protein sequence are summarized as one entry with the most common DNA and genes. These V and J calls derive from TCRdb rather than the authors' analysis. In this sample the table shows roughly 31,000 distinct CDR3 sequences, roughly a tenth of which occur a single time. Approximately 17% of the sample is held by the ten biggest clonotypes.

Study-wide conclusions, independent of this receptor: In both CD4 and CD8 cells, going from naive through CM, EM and EMRA, the Gini index went up while Shannon and inverse Simpson diversity went down. RNA-based TCR counts may be affected by expression changes linked to T cell activation and differentiation. TCR abundance followed a power law with an exponent that was different for naive and memory subsets but consistent across the three individuals. Single alpha or beta chain sequences, rather than paired alpha/beta receptors, were used to define clonotypes. After error correction, only a single occurrence was seen for over 95% of naive TCR sequences, so much steeper abundance distributions were produced than in memory subsets. The repertoire findings for the naive and memory subsets could not be validated, as no ground truth was available.

Regarding this clonotype: The specificity of this receptor is unknown. No much larger clonotype is one base removed from it; base qualities were not supplied.

The receptor comes from a human donor in good health. The receptor chain draws on TRBV4-2 and TRBJ2-6; TRBD1 lines up with 10 middle nucleotides. Sequencing was performed on effector memory CD4+ T cells from blood. The cell subset or site tag for this specimen amounts to: effector memory, CD45RA- CD27-. The DNA is TGTGCCAGCAGCCAAGGACAGGGGGCTTCGTCTGGGGCCAACGTCCTGACTTTC. Its amino acids are CASSQGQGASSGANVLTF.